Following are 14 T cell receptor beta chains from one sample sequenced in a study of T cells in Graves' hyperthyroidism and ophthalmopathy. Regions amplified from RNA transcripts were the TCR beta CDR3 regions. The TCR CDR3 first-round RT-PCR relied on the HTBI primer set. TCRdb re-called the multiplex PCR reads through MiXCR, storing one row per CDR3 protein. The sample lists around 440,000 distinct CDR3 sequences; approximately 14% were seen once. The sample was blood. Receptors were obtained from a woman younger than 30 with Graves' hyperthyroidism.

This clonotype was recorded a few times. This chain joins TRBV4-1 and TRBJ1-5; D is possibly TRBD1 (5 bases). The CDR3 runs to 14 residues. V dropped 1 base and J dropped 13 bases, with 17 bases sitting between them. Germline V gene data show CDR1 as MGHRA and CDR2 as YSYEKL. The CDR3 nucleotides read TGCGCCAGCAGCCAAGCTTTACAGGCCCCGTCTCAGCATTTT. Protein product: CASSQALQAPSQHF.

This clonotype was found a few times. The chain recombines TRBV5-6 with TRBJ1-1, with D maybe TRBD1 (6 bases). V was clipped by 0 bases and J by 3 bases, with 12 bases between them. From germline, CDR1 is SGHDT and CDR2 YYEEEE. This CDR3 is 15 amino acids long. CDR3 sequence (DNA): TGTGCCAGCAGCTTGGAGGGGGGCGCCGACACTGAAGCTTTCTTT. This translates into CASSLEGGADTEAFF. The variable domain in full, with the rest retrieved from reference TRBV5-6 and TRBJ1-1, is DAGVTQSPTHLIKTRGQQVTLRCSPKSGHDTVSWYQQALGQGPQFIFQYYEEEERQRGNFPDRFSGHQFPNYSSELNVNALLLGDSALYLCASSLEGGADTEAFFGQGTRLTVV.

The sample holds many counts of this clonotype. J is TRBJ2-3 and V is TRBV7-9; 13 nucleotides align to TRBD2. The junction had 3 bases not matched to a gene; V was cut back by 0 bases and J by 0 bases. The CDR3 sequence is 18 residues long. Germline V CDR1 and CDR2: SEHNR, FQNEAQ (reference sequence). This CDR3 is CASSLATSGRISTDTQYF. CDR3 DNA: TGTGCCAGCAGCTTAGCGACTAGCGGGAGGATAAGCACAGATACGCAGTATTTT.

In its sample, this clonotype was seen many times. The chain combines TRBV7-3 with TRBJ2-7; 7 bases map to TRBD1. The CDR3 spans 15 residues. The V segment lost 5 bases and the J segment 4 bases; nucleotides outside the gene matches: 11. Germline V gives CDR1 SGHTA, CDR2 FQGTGA. CDR3 region: CASSPTGLGSYEQYF. The CDR3 nucleotides read TGTGCCAGCAGCCCGACAGGGTTAGGTTCTTACGAGCAGTACTTC. The full variable domain, in which reference TRBV7-3 and TRBJ2-7 provide the parts outside the CDR3, is GAGVSQTPSNKVTEKGKYVELRCDPISGHTALYWYRQSLGQGPEFLIYFQGTGAADDSGLPNDRFFAVRPEGSVSTLKIQRTERGDSAVYLCASSPTGLGSYEQYFGPGTRLTVT.

This clonotype occurred a few times. V is TRBV27 and J is TRBJ1-2; perhaps TRBD1 as D (6 bases). V was cut by 6 bases and J by 4 bases, with 15 bases left in between. This CDR3 is built from 14 residues. CDR1 and CDR2 (germline): MNHEY, SMNVEV (reference sequence). CDR3 loop: CASSTVGQIYGYTF. In DNA form, the CDR3 reads TGTGCCAGCAGCACAGTTGGACAGATCTATGGCTACACCTTC.

This clonotype was counted at least ten times. The chain carries TRBV10-3 and TRBJ1-6, with a tentative D call TRBD1 (5 bases). The V gene lost 2 bases and the J gene lost 9 bases, with 11 bases spanning the gap. Germline CDR1 reads ENHRY; CDR2 reads SYGVKD. The CDR3 extends over 14 amino acids. The CDR3 is CAISEPGGSSPLHF. CDR3 nucleotides: TGTGCCATCAGTGAGCCCGGGGGGTCTTCACCCCTCCACTTT.

This clonotype was seen ten or more times. The CDR3 bases are TGTGCCAGCAGTTTACGGACTAGTATCCTCTCCGAGCAGTACTTC. Protein: CASSLRTSILSEQYF. The V gene is TRBV27, the J gene TRBJ2-7; TRBD2 matches 7 bases. V lost 2 bases to trimming and J lost 6 bases; unmatched junction nucleotides: 10. This CDR3 contains 15 residues. CDR1 is MNHEY, CDR2 SMNVEV, per germline (reference sequence).

This clonotype was seen only a few times. This chain uses TRBV5-1 with TRBJ1-1; D uncertain. This CDR3 spans 15 amino acids. The germline V and J ends were trimmed by 7 bases and 3 bases, with 19 bases remaining between them. The germline CDR1 and CDR2 sequences are SGHRS and YFSETQ. The CDR3: CASEKGGFWDTEAFF. The DNA for the CDR3 is TGCGCCAGCGAAAAAGGAGGGTTTTGGGACACTGAAGCTTTCTTT. Filled out from reference TRBV5-1 and TRBJ1-1, the complete variable domain reads KAGVTQTPRYLIKTRGQQVTLSCSPISGHRSVSWYQQTPGQGLQFLFEYFSETQRNKGNFPGRFSGRQFSNSRSEMNVSTLELGDSALYLCASEKGGFWDTEAFFGQGTRLTVV.

This clonotype showed up just a few times. This chain links TRBV9 with TRBJ2-7, with a possible D match to TRBD2 (5 bases). The CDR3 runs 13 residues. Trimming took off 4 bases at V and 5 bases at J, with 13 bases between the two ends. Germline assignment: CDR1 SGDLS and CDR2 YYNGEE. CDR3 loop: CASSPGVGDEQYF. The CDR3 DNA reads TGTGCCAGCAGCCCCGGGGTCGGCGACGAGCAGTACTTC.

This clonotype was seen only a few times. The rearrangement uses TRBV4-1 and TRBJ1-3; D is uncertain. Germline values: CDR1 MGHRA, CDR2 YSYEKL. CDR3 length: 17 amino acids. V lost 4 bases and J lost 0, with 16 bases in between. The CDR3 loop is CASSLRALANSGNTIYF. DNA for the CDR3: TGCGCCAGCAGCCTCCGCGCCTTGGCCAACTCTGGAAACACCATATATTTT.

The chain employs TRBV20-1 and TRBJ2-7; the D call may be TRBD1 or TRBD2 (5 bases each). The CDR3 spans 13 residues. Germline CDR1 is DFQATT and CDR2 is SNEGSKA (reference sequence). The V and J ends lost 3 bases and 3 bases respectively, with 12 bases between them. CDR3 coding DNA: TGCAGTGCTAGTTGGGGCGGAGGCTACGAGCAGTACTTC. Residues: CSASWGGGYEQYF.

This clonotype was seen only a few times. The chain employs TRBV5-1 and TRBJ2-3; weak D call: TRBD2 (5 bases). Per germline, CDR1 SGHRS and CDR2 YFSETQ. Trimming stripped 6 bases from V and 6 bases from J, with 11 bases between. This CDR3 comprises 12 residues. The CDR3 region is CASKLTGDTQYF. CDR3 coding DNA: TGCGCCAGCAAACTAACGGGGGATACGCAGTATTTT.

The V gene is TRBV24-1, the J gene TRBJ2-2; maybe TRBD1 (6 bases). V was pared by 10 bases and J by 1 base, with 18 bases between. CDR3 length: 16 residues. Germline CDR1 KGHDR, CDR2 SFDVKD. This CDR3 reads CATSRTEIKNTGELFF. Here the CDR3 DNA reads TGTGCCACGTCTCGGACAGAGATAAAGAACACCGGGGAGCTGTTTTTT.

The chain recombines TRBV19 with TRBJ1-5; D is uncertain. The CDR3 runs 15 residues. The V and J ends lost 2 bases and 4 bases respectively, with 12 bases between them. From germline, CDR1 is LNHDA and CDR2 SQIVND (reference sequence). CDR3 DNA: TGTGCCAGTAGTATATTTCCATCCTCAAATCAGCCCCAGCATTTT. It encodes CASSIFPSSNQPQHF.